This T cell receptor (beta chain) was observed in a study of blood T cell repertoires in COVID-19. CDR1 is MNHEY, CDR2 SVGEGT, per germline. This CDR3 has 15 residues. Between the trimmed V and J ends, which lost 0 bases and 2 bases, there was a span of 11 bases. Sequencing was performed with immunoSEQ multiplex PCR; in TCRdb, only in-frame clones are kept and a portion is missing. The sample lists hundreds of thousands of clones, around nine tenths seen once, with 0.65% to 0.85% in the top ten. The specimen sequenced was peripheral blood. This receptor was identified in a man in his forties with acute or convalescent COVID-19. The V gene is TRBV6-2 or TRBV6-3, the J gene TRBJ2-7; possibly TRBD1 for D (6 bases). CDR3 nucleotides: TGTGCCAGCAGTTACTCACAGGGTGCACCCTACGAGCAGTACTTC. Its translation is CASSYSQGAPYEQYF.